A selection of T cell receptor beta chains follows, all from one sample in a study of blood T cell repertoires in COVID-19. Generated by immunoSEQ multiplex PCR, the TCRdb table keeps only in-frame clones and is missing some. The sample yields fewer than 20,000 clones, over 75% seen once. Sequences were obtained from peripheral blood. The receptors were sampled from a man aged 40-50 years with active COVID-19. The conserved cysteine and the conserved F or W are not part of the CDR3 here. Fields, in order: J gene, V gene, CDR3 length, CDR3 protein.

J gene: TRBJ2-2; V gene: TRBV7-9; CDR3 length: 13; CDR3 protein: ASSLVNSNTGELF
J gene: TRBJ2-1; V gene: TRBV6-6; CDR3 length: 13; CDR3 protein: ASSQPGLAAHEQF
J gene: TRBJ2-5; V gene: TRBV5-5; CDR3 length: 14; CDR3 protein: ASSFERTGGLATQY
J gene: TRBJ2-3; V gene: TRBV3-1/TRBV3-2; CDR3 length: 12; CDR3 protein: ASSPSGSAYTQY
J gene: TRBJ1-2; V gene: TRBV6-2/TRBV6-3; CDR3 length: 15; CDR3 protein: ASSFPTGEKTYYGYT
J gene: TRBJ1-5; V gene: TRBV7-2; CDR3 length: 12; CDR3 protein: ASSPGHGGQPQH
J gene: TRBJ2-5; V gene: TRBV5-1; CDR3 length: 15; CDR3 protein: ASSLAGTSGDQETQY
J gene: TRBJ2-7; V gene: TRBV19; CDR3 length: 12; CDR3 protein: ASSLGGRSVEQY
J gene: TRBJ2-4; V gene: TRBV7-8; CDR3 length: 15; CDR3 protein: ASSLGSGGLAKNIQY
J gene: TRBJ2-7; V gene: TRBV18; CDR3 length: 11; CDR3 protein: ASSPPSGRRQY
J gene: TRBJ1-1; V gene: TRBV29-1; CDR3 length: 10; CDR3 protein: SVTGEAFEAF